The 5 T cell receptor beta chains reported below all come from one sample, sequenced in a study of T cell responses to AZD1222 COVID-19 vaccine. Assay used: immunoSEQ multiplex PCR; TCRdb lists only in-frame clones, some missing. Of approximately 100,000 clones listed, around nine tenths are singletons. The source material was peripheral blood, sampled on day 0 of AZD1222 vaccination. The receptors stem from an adult in good health.

This clone was detected once. The rearrangement joins TRBV7-6 to TRBJ1-1, with D possibly matching TRBD1 (5 bases). The CDR3 runs 13 residues. Germline V gene lookup returns CDR1 SGHVS and CDR2 FNYEAQ. V lost 1 base to trimming and J lost 9 bases, with 12 bases between them. The CDR3 protein is CASSLGSGGKAFF. CDR3 coding DNA: TGTGCCAGCAGCTTAGGCTCGGGGGGGAAAGCTTTCTTT.

The rearrangement joins TRBV18 to TRBJ1-1; no clear D gene. The CDR3 totals 12 residues. Trimming took off 4 bases at V and 8 bases at J, with 11 bases between the two ends. Germline CDR1 KGHSH, CDR2 LQKENI. The CDR3 spells CASSLAGEEAFF. The CDR3, as DNA: TGTGCCAGCTCACTCGCCGGGGAGGAAGCTTTCTTT.

The rearrangement uses TRBV7-2 and TRBJ2-5; possibly TRBD2 for D (6 bases). V was cut by 1 base and J by 5 bases, with 14 bases left in between. The germline V gene has CDR1 SGHTA and CDR2 FQGNSA. This CDR3 comprises 15 residues. DNA of the CDR3: TGTGCCAGCAGCTTAGAGGGCGGGGCTAGGGAGACCCAGTACTTC. It encodes CASSLEGGARETQYF.

The chain links TRBV3-1 (or the pseudogene TRBV3-2) to TRBJ2-7, with D unclear. The length of the CDR3 is 12 residues. The germline V gene has CDR1 LGHDT and CDR2 YNNKEL (reference sequence). Trimming took off 4 bases at V and 0 bases at J, with 4 bases between the two ends. The CDR3 coding sequence is TGTGCCAGCAGCCGAGACTCCTACGAGCAGTACTTC. This gives the protein CASSRDSYEQYF.

The rearrangement uses TRBV7-8 and TRBJ1-2; D not certain. The CDR3 has 16 amino acids. Germline lookup yields CDR1 SGHVS and CDR2 FQNEAQ. The V end lost 5 bases, the J end lost 1 base, and 17 bases lay between the germline ends. DNA for the CDR3: TGTGCCAGCAGCCGAGGGCGTAGAAACATTAACTATGGCTACACCTTC. Its protein product is CASSRGRRNINYGYTF.